This T cell receptor (beta chain) is from a study of T cell repertoires in cytomegalovirus infection. Study-wide context: CMV epitopes in the study were HLA-C-restricted (recently identified) and HLA-B-restricted (well studied). Carrying CMV and the relevant HLA type showed in public TCR beta signatures.

TCRdb re-called the reads through MiXCR, storing one row per CDR3 protein. The table includes 400,000 to 600,000 distinct CDR3 sequences, under 45% detected once. About this clonotype: As yet, its antigen is unknown.

Germline V lookup: CDR1 ENHRY, CDR2 SYGVKD. The CDR3 consists of 14 residues. Trimming took 0 bases from V and 6 from J, leaving 9 bases between them. The sequences come from cultured PBMCs, collected from culture after CMV antigen stimulation. This clonotype originated in a human donor in good health (CMV status not recorded). Some clones in this sample may be carry-over from other donors' samples. The rearrangement uses TRBV10-3 and TRBJ2-1; D unclear. Here the CDR3 DNA reads TGTGCCATCAGTGAGTCGGCCCCCAGCAATGAGCAGTTCTTC. Translation gives CAISESAPSNEQFF.